This TCR beta chain emerged from a study of blood T cell repertoires in COVID-19. Looking at the study overall: T cells, B-cell-depleted T cells, or PBMCs provided the cDNA or gDNA that served as material.

Study processing details: It was from reference gene primer amplification that nucleated cell counts were estimated. The protocol was immunoSEQ multiplex PCR, while the TCRdb copy is restricted to in-frame clones and leaves out a portion. V, J and clone size are those of that table, while D and trimming were read from the DNA. The data hold approximately 260,000 clones, with roughly 87% observed a single time. V dropped 3 bases and J dropped 4 bases, with 8 bases sitting between them. The germline V gene has CDR1 KGHDR and CDR2 SFDVKD. The CDR3 is 13 residues long. This clone has only a few counts. The clonotype originates from a woman in her thirties or forties who had recovered from COVID-19. The genes are TRBV24-1 and TRBJ2-5, with D possibly matching TRBD1 (5 bases). Sequenced: peripheral blood. CDR3 protein: CATSDPGRETQYF. In nucleotides, the CDR3 is TGTGCCACCAGTGATCCAGGGCGAGAGACCCAGTACTTC.